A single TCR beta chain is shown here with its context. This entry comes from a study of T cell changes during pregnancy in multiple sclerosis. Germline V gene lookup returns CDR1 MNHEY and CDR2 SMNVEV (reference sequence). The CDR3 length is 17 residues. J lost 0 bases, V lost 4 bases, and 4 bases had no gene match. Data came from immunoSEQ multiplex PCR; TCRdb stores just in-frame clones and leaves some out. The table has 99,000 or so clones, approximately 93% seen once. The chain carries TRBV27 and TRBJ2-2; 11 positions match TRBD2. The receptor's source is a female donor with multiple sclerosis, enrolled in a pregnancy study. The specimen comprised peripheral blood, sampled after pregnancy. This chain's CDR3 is CASSSWTSGPNTGELFF. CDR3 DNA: TGTGCCAGCAGTTCCTGGACTAGCGGGCCGAACACCGGGGAGCTGTTTTTT.